Here is one TCR beta chain with its context. As the sequencing template, cDNA was produced by extracting RNA and reverse transcribing it. The data were produced by immunoSEQ multiplex PCR, yet TCRdb's version contains in-frame clones alone and is incomplete. The profile shows roughly 200,000 clones, roughly 50% of them singletons. Documented treatment: oral pan-JAK inhibitor, 5-10 mg twice daily. This sample was included in a study of CD8+ T cells in alopecia areata. CDR3 length: 16 amino acids. With 4 bases clipped from V and 4 bases from J, the junction kept 7 bases outside the gene matches. Germline lookup yields CDR1 SGHVS and CDR2 FQNEAQ.

The origin of this receptor is a human donor with alopecia areata. The material was CD8+ T cells sorted from blood, obtained at week 24, from a patient treated with tofacitinib. This rearrangement joins TRBV7-8 to TRBJ2-1; 10 nucleotides line up with TRBD1. The CDR3 protein is CASSSGQGRSYNEQFF. DNA of the CDR3: TGTGCCAGCAGCTCGGGACAGGGGAGATCATACAATGAGCAGTTCTTC.